Listed below are T cell receptor beta chains from one sample, sequenced in a study of shared clonotypes between healthy human individuals. The assay was immunoSEQ multiplex PCR, and TCRdb's table has in-frame clones only and misses some. This sample yields more than 850,000 clones, of which about 80% are seen a single time; more than 0.45% belongs to the top ten. Material for sequencing was memory CD4+ T cells from PBMCs. All receptors derive from a man younger than 35 in good health. Some clones in this sample may be carry-over from other donors' samples. Each CDR3 is given with its conserved first and last residue. Each record gives: clone size, D gene, J gene, V gene, CDR3 DNA, CDR3 protein. A D gene is named only where the DNA matches it firmly. Size tells how often a clone was seen (once, few, many) or the class of an expanded clone, and some rows leave it out.

size: NA; D: NA; J: TRBJ1-1; V: TRBV30; DNA: TGTGCCTGGAGGGGCCAGGGAGGCACTGAAGCTTTCTTT; CDR3: CAWRGQGGTEAFF
size: NA; D: NA; J: TRBJ2-2; V: TRBV6-5; DNA: TGTGCCAGCAAGGGAAGGGACACCGGGGAGCTGTTTTTT; CDR3: CASKGRDTGELFF
size: once; D: NA; J: TRBJ1-2; V: TRBV20-1; DNA: TGCAGTGCTATGGTCAGCTATGGCTACACCTTC; CDR3: CSAMVSYGYTF
size: NA; D: NA; J: TRBJ2-7; V: TRBV6-5; DNA: TGTGCCAGCAGTTACGGGTATGGGGCTTATTTGTACTTC; CDR3: CASSYGYGAYLYF
size: NA; D: TRBD1; J: TRBJ2-7; V: TRBV7-8; DNA: TGTGCCAGCAGCTTGGGGACAGGGAGTATCGAGCAGTACTTC; CDR3: CASSLGTGSIEQYF
size: NA; D: TRBD2; J: TRBJ2-1; V: TRBV2; DNA: TGTGCCAGCAGCAAGGGGTGGGACTACCGTAAGGGTGAGCAGTTCTTC; CDR3: CASSKGWDYRKGEQFF
size: once; D: NA; J: TRBJ2-7; V: TRBV28; DNA: TGTGCCAGCAGTTCCCCACCCCAGCTGTACTTC; CDR3: CASSSPPQLYF
size: NA; D: NA; J: TRBJ1-3; V: TRBV11-2; DNA: TGTGCCAGCGGGGGTCCCTGGTCTGGAAACACCATATATTTT; CDR3: CASGGPWSGNTIYF
size: NA; D: NA; J: TRBJ2-3; V: TRBV5-1; DNA: TGCGCCAGCCAAAGGGACGTCTCAGATACGCAGTATTTT; CDR3: CASQRDVSDTQYF
size: NA; D: TRBD1; J: TRBJ1-2; V: TRBV11-2; DNA: TGTGCCAGCAGCTTAGAGGTCTCAGGGGGCTATGGCTACACCTTC; CDR3: CASSLEVSGGYGYTF
size: once; D: NA; J: TRBJ1-4; V: TRBV28; DNA: TGTGCCAGCAGTTTAATGACAGCTGAAAAACTGTTTTTT; CDR3: CASSLMTAEKLFF
size: NA; D: NA; J: TRBJ2-1; V: TRBV25-1; DNA: TGTGCCAGCAGTGGCGACAGCTCCTACAATGAGCAGTTCTTC; CDR3: CASSGDSSYNEQFF
size: NA; D: NA; J: TRBJ1-4; V: TRBV6-5; DNA: TGTGCCAGCAGTTACTCGAGGGCTAATGAAAAACTGTTTTTT; CDR3: CASSYSRANEKLFF
size: NA; D: TRBD1; J: TRBJ1-5; V: TRBV30; DNA: TGTGCCTGGAGTGTACTTGGGACAGCTAATCAGCCCCAGCATTTT; CDR3: CAWSVLGTANQPQHF
size: NA; D: NA; J: TRBJ1-1; V: TRBV28; DNA: TGTGCCAGCAGTTTAGTCGGGTGGGGGGACACTGAAGCTTTCTTT; CDR3: CASSLVGWGDTEAFF
size: NA; D: NA; J: TRBJ2-5; V: TRBV7-2; DNA: TGTGCCAGCAGCCCGGTGGCATGGCAAGAGACCCAGTACTTC; CDR3: CASSPVAWQETQYF